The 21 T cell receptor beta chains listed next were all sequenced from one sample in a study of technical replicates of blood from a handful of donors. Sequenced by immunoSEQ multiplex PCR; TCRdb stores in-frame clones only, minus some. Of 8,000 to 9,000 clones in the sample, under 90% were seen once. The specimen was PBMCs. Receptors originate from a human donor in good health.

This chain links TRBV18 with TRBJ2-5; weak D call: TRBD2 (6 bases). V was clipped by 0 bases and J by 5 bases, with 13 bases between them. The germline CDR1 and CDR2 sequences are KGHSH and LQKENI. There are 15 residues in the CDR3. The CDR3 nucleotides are TGTGCCAGCTCACCACCCCGGGCGGCGGGGGAGACCCAGTACTTC. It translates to CASSPPRAAGETQYF.

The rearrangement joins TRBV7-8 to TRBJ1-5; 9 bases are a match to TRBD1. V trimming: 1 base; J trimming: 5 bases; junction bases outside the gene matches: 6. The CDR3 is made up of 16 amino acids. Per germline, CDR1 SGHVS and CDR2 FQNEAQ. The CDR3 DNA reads TGTGCCAGCAGCTTAGAGGGACAGGGAGGTCATCAGCCCCAGCATTTT. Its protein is CASSLEGQGGHQPQHF.

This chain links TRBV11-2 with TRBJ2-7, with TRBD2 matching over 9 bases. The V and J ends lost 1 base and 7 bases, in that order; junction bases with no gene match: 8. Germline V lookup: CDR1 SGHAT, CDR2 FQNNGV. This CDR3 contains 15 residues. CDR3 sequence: CASSLGPGLAGEQYF. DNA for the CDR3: TGTGCCAGCAGCTTAGGACCGGGACTAGCTGGGGAGCAGTACTTC.

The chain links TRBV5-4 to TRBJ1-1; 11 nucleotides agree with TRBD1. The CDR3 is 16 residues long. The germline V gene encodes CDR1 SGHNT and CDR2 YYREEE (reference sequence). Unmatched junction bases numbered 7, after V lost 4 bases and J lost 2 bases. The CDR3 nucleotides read TGTGCCAGCAGCAAAGGGACAGGGGGTTCTAACACTGAAGCTTTCTTT. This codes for CASSKGTGGSNTEAFF.

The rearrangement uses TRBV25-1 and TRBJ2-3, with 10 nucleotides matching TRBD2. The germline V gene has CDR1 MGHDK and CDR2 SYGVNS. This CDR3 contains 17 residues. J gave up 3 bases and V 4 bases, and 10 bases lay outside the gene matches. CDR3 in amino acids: CASSGRRAGGPTDTQYF. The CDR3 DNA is TGTGCCAGCAGTGGACGCAGAGCGGGAGGGCCGACAGATACGCAGTATTTT.

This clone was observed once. CDR3 sequence reads: CASSLEPSGIQETQYF. CDR3 nucleotides: TGCGCCAGCAGCTTGGAGCCTAGCGGGATCCAGGAGACCCAGTACTTC. The gene calls are TRBV5-1 and TRBJ2-5; TRBD2 matches at 9 bases. Germline lookup yields CDR1 SGHRS and CDR2 YFSETQ. This CDR3 has 16 amino acids. V gave up 0 bases and J gave up 5 bases; unmatched junction bases: 8.

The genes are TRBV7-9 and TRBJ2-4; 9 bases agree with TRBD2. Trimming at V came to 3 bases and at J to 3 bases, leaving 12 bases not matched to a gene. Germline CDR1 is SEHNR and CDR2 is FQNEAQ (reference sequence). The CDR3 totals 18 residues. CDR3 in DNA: TGTGCCAGCAGCTTTGGCGGCGGGAGGGCCCTCGGCAAAAACATTCAGTACTTC. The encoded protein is CASSFGGGRALGKNIQYF.

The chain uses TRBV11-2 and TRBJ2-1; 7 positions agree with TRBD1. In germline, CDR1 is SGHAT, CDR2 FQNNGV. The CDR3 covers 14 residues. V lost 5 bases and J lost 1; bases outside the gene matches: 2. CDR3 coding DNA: TGTGCCAGCAGCAGGGGACAGTCCTACAATGAGCAGTTCTTC. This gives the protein CASSRGQSYNEQFF.

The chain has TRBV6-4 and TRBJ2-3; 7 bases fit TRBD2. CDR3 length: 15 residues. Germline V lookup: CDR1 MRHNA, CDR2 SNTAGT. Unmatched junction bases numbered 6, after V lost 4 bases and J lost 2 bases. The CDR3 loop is CASSARSGNTDTQYF. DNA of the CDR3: TGTGCCAGCAGTGCTCGCAGCGGGAACACAGATACGCAGTATTTT.

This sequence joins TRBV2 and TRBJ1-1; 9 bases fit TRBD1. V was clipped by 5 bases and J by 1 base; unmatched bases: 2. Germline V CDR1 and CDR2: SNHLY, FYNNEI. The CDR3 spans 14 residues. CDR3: CASSSQGANTEAFF. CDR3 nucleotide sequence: TGTGCCAGCAGTTCACAGGGGGCGAACACTGAAGCTTTCTTT.

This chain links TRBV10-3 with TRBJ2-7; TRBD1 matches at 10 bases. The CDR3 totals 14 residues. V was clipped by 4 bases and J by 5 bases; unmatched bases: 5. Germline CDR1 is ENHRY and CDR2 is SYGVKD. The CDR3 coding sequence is TGTGCCATCAGTGCCGGGACAGGGGACGACGAGCAGTACTTC. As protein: CAISAGTGDDEQYF.

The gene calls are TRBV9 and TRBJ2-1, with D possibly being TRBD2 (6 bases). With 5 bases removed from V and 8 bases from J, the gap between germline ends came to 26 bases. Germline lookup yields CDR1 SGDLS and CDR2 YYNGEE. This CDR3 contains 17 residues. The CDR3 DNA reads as TGTGCCAGCAGTGCTTCTGAGCGCGGCGGGACTTCGGATGAGCAGTTCTTC. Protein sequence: CASSASERGGTSDEQFF.

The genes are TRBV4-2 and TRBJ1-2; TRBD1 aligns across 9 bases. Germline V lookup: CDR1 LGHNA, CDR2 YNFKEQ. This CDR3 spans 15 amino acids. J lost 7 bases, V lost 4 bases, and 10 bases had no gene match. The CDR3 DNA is TGTGCCAGCAGCCCGGAGACCGACAGGGGGTCTGGCTACACCTTC. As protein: CASSPETDRGSGYTF.

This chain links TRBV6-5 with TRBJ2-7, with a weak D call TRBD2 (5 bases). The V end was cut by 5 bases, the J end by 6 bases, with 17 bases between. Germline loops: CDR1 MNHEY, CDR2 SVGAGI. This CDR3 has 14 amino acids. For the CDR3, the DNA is TGTGCCAGCAGTCTATCTGAGAGGGCTAGCGAGCAGTACTTC. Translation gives CASSLSERASEQYF.

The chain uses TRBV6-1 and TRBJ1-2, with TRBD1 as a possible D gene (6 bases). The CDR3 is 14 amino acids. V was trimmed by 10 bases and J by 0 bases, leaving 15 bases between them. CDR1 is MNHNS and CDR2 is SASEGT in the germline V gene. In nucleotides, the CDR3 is TGTGCCATTGCTCTTGGGACATCTAACTATGGCTACACCTTC. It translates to CAIALGTSNYGYTF.

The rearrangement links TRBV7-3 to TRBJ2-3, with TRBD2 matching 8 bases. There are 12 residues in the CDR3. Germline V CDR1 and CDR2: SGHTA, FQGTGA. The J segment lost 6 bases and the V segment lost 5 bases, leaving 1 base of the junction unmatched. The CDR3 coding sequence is TGTGCCAGCAGCCCGGGAGGGGATACGCAGTATTTT. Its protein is CASSPGGDTQYF.

CDR3 protein: CASSQEIGDPRVEQFF. CDR3 bases: TGCGCCAGCAGCCAAGAAATCGGAGACCCACGGGTTGAGCAGTTCTTC. The rearrangement uses TRBV4-1 and TRBJ2-1; no reliable D call. Trimming stripped 0 bases from V and 9 bases from J, with 18 bases between. From germline, CDR1 is MGHRA and CDR2 YSYEKL. The CDR3 is 16 residues long.

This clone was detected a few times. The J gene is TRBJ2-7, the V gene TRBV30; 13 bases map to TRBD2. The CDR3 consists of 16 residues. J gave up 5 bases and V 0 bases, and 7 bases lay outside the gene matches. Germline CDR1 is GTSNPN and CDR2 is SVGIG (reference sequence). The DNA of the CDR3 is TGTGCCTGGAGTGTTGGGGGGACTAGCGGGACCCACGAGCAGTACTTC. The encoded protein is CAWSVGGTSGTHEQYF.

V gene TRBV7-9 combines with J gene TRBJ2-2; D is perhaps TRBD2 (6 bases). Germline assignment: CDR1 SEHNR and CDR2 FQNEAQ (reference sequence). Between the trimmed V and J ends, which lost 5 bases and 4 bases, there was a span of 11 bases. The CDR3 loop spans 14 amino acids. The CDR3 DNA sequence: TGTGCCAGCAGCCACGAGGGACTCACCGGGGAGCTGTTTTTT. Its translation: CASSHEGLTGELFF.

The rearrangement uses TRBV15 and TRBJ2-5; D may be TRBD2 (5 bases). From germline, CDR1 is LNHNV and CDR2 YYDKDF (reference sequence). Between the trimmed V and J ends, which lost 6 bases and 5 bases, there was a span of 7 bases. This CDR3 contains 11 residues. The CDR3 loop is CATRVAETQYF. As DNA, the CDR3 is TGTGCCACCAGGGTAGCGGAGACCCAGTACTTC.

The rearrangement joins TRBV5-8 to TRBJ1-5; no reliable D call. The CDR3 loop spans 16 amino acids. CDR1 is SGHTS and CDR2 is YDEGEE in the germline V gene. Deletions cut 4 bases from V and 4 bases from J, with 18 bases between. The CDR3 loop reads CASSHGEATNNQPQHF. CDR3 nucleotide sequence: TGTGCCAGCAGCCACGGGGAGGCAACTAATAATCAGCCCCAGCATTTT.